The 22 T cell receptor beta chains below come from one sample, sequenced in a study of blood T cell repertoires in COVID-19. The table came from immunoSEQ multiplex PCR; TCRdb's copy has only in-frame clones and leaves some out. Of 200,000 to 250,000 clones in the sample, about 80% were seen once. Sequencing used peripheral blood. The receptors were gathered from a woman under 40 who had recovered from COVID-19.

This clone turned up a few times. V usage is TRBV27 and J usage is TRBJ2-3, with TRBD2 identical over 11 bases. The CDR3 loop spans 15 amino acids. Germline V gene sequence: CDR1 MNHEY, CDR2 SMNVEV (reference sequence). The V segment lost 3 bases and the J segment 4 bases; nucleotides outside the gene matches: 3. The CDR3 DNA reads as TGTGCCAGCAGTTTCTTTAGCGGGAGGGCAGATACGCAGTATTTT. Translating it yields CASSFFSGRADTQYF.

A single count supports this clone. The chain uses TRBV18 and TRBJ1-3; D unclear. The V and J ends lost 3 bases and 2 bases respectively, with 8 bases between them. CDR1 is KGHSH, CDR2 LQKENI, per germline. The CDR3 is 14 residues long. The CDR3 DNA is TGTGCCAGCTCACCCCGGAGGGCTGGAAACACCATATATTTT. Translating it yields CASSPRRAGNTIYF.

The CDR3 protein is CASSLLDSRFSGYTF. In DNA, the CDR3 is TGTGCCAGCAGCTTATTGGACAGTCGGTTTAGTGGCTACACCTTC. The chain links TRBV7-9 to TRBJ1-2; possibly TRBD1 for D (6 bases). The V gene lost 2 bases and the J gene lost 7 bases, with 17 bases spanning the gap. The germline V gene encodes CDR1 SEHNR and CDR2 FQNEAQ (reference sequence). This CDR3 spans 15 amino acids.

The rearrangement uses TRBV5-1 and TRBJ1-1, with D perhaps matching TRBD1 (5 bases). This CDR3 is 13 amino acids long. Germline CDR1 and CDR2: SGHRS and YFSETQ. V was shortened by 0 bases and J by 5 bases, with 8 bases between the two germline ends. The CDR3 DNA reads TGCGCCAGCAGCTTGGATGGGGGGACTGAAGCTTTCTTT. This sequence encodes CASSLDGGTEAFF.

The gene calls are TRBV29-1 and TRBJ2-3; 10 nucleotides align to TRBD2. J gave up 7 bases and V 7 bases, and 11 bases lay outside the gene matches. The CDR3 is 14 amino acids. Germline V gene sequence: CDR1 SQVTM, CDR2 ANQGSEA. In DNA, the CDR3 is TGCAGCGATAAAGCGGGAGGGTCGTTAAATACGCAGTATTTT. Translating it yields CSDKAGGSLNTQYF.

V usage is TRBV6-5 and J usage is TRBJ2-7; 8 bases align to TRBD1. The CDR3 totals 14 residues. V shed 4 bases, J shed 2 bases, and the junction held 4 bases outside the gene matches. Per the germline V gene, CDR1 is MNHEY and CDR2 is SVGAGI. In DNA, the CDR3 is TGTGCCAGCAGTTTGGGGACAGGAGCCTACGAGCAGTACTTC. As protein: CASSLGTGAYEQYF.

The rearrangement joins TRBV2 to TRBJ1-6, with D perhaps TRBD1 (5 bases). This CDR3 has 16 residues. V was shortened by 5 bases and J by 7 bases, with 18 bases between the two germline ends. Germline V gives CDR1 SNHLY, CDR2 FYNNEI. The CDR3 nucleotides are TGTGCCAGCAGTCTAGACAGAGGTGGGATCAATTCACCCCTCCACTTT. Its protein product is CASSLDRGGINSPLHF. The whole variable domain, remainder taken from reference TRBV2 and TRBJ1-6, is EPEVTQTPSHQVTQMGQEVILRCVPISNHLYFYWYRQILGQKVEFLVSFYNNEISEKSEIFDDQFSVERPDGSNFTLKIRSTKLEDSAMYFCASSLDRGGINSPLHFGNGTRLTVT.

The chain employs TRBV5-1 and TRBJ2-1; 8 positions agree with TRBD1. With 4 bases clipped from V and 9 bases from J, the junction kept 9 bases outside the gene matches. CDR1 SGHRS and CDR2 YFSETQ come from the germline V gene. The CDR3 consists of 14 residues. The CDR3 nucleotides read TGCGCCAGCAGCCGTGACGGACAGGGCGGTGAGCAGTTCTTC. This translates into CASSRDGQGGEQFF.

The V call is TRBV6-5, the J call TRBJ1-2; tentatively, D is TRBD1 (5 bases). The germline V and J ends were trimmed by 6 bases and 4 bases, with 18 bases remaining between them. CDR1 and CDR2 from the germline V gene are MNHEY and SVGAGI. This CDR3 is 15 amino acids long. The CDR3 coding sequence is TGTGCCAGCAGCCCCAGGGTACCTACCGCCTATGGCTACACCTTC. This encodes CASSPRVPTAYGYTF.

This chain connects TRBV28 to TRBJ2-1; a weak D match, TRBD2 (6 bases). Germline V gives CDR1 MDHEN, CDR2 SYDVKM. Trimming pared 7 bases from V and 7 bases from J, leaving 17 bases between. This CDR3 is 14 amino acids long. As DNA, the CDR3 is TGTGCCAGCAAGGACGGGACTGTGGCGAATGAGCAGTTCTTC. Amino acid sequence: CASKDGTVANEQFF.

This clone was observed once. This sequence joins TRBV6-5 and TRBJ2-7; 7 nucleotides match TRBD2. J lost 2 bases, V lost 2 bases, and 6 bases had no gene match. Germline CDR1 is MNHEY and CDR2 is SVGAGI. The CDR3 runs to 15 residues. CDR3 DNA sequence: TGTGCCAGCAGTTACGGCCTGGGGGGGGCCTACGAGCAGTACTTC. This codes for CASSYGLGGAYEQYF.

V usage is TRBV6-5 and J usage is TRBJ2-5; possibly TRBD2 for D (5 bases). Germline-derived CDR1 and CDR2 are MNHEY and SVGAGI. This CDR3 is built from 15 residues. V dropped 4 bases and J dropped 5 bases, with 17 bases sitting between them. In DNA, the CDR3 is TGTGCCAGCAGTTCAGACTTAGCGCCTTACGAGACCCAGTACTTC. This translates into CASSSDLAPYETQYF.

This chain joins TRBV2 and TRBJ2-5; D unclear. This CDR3 has 13 amino acids. Germline CDR1 and CDR2: SNHLY and FYNNEI. Trimming pared 4 bases from V and 5 bases from J, leaving 11 bases between. The CDR3, as DNA: TGTGCCAGCAGTGGGGCCTGGGTGGAGACCCAGTACTTC. Translated: CASSGAWVETQYF.

CDR3 residues: CADRGLYTEAFF. The CDR3 region has the DNA TGTGCCGACAGGGGCCTTTACACTGAAGCTTTCTTT. J is TRBJ1-1 and V is TRBV6-4; 8 bases are a match to TRBD1. The CDR3 sequence is 12 residues long. J was trimmed by 3 bases and V by 11 bases; bases with no gene match: 5. Germline CDR1 is MRHNA and CDR2 is SNTAGT.

The chain couples TRBV11-2 to TRBJ2-3; D gene unclear. V was clipped by 1 base and J by 0 bases, with 2 bases between them. This CDR3 comprises 13 residues. Looked up from germline, CDR1 is SGHAT and CDR2 is FQNNGV. The chain's CDR3 is CASSLVSTDTQYF. As DNA, the CDR3 is TGTGCCAGCAGCTTAGTAAGCACAGATACGCAGTATTTT.

The chain joins TRBV30 to TRBJ2-5; 10 positions agree with TRBD1. CDR3 length: 15 amino acids. Germline assignment: CDR1 GTSNPN and CDR2 SVGIG (reference sequence). V shed 5 bases, J shed 5 bases, and the junction held 11 bases outside the gene matches. CDR3 protein: CAWEAGQGRWETQYF. The CDR3 DNA sequence: TGTGCCTGGGAGGCGGGACAGGGGCGGTGGGAGACCCAGTACTTC. Variable domain in full (rest from reference TRBV30 and TRBJ2-5): SQTIHQWPATLVQPVGSPLSLECTVEGTSNPNLYWYRQAAGRGLQLLFYSVGIGQISSEVPQNLSASRPQDRQFILSSKKLLLSDSGFYLCAWEAGQGRWETQYFGPGTRLLVL.

The chain carries TRBV10-3 and TRBJ2-6; 10 positions match TRBD2. CDR1 is ENHRY, CDR2 SYGVKD, per germline. Trimming removed 10 bases from V and 1 base from J; junction bases left unmatched: 7. The CDR3 contains 16 residues. The CDR3 reads CASGTSDRSGANVLTF. The CDR3 DNA reads as TGTGCCAGCGGGACTAGCGACAGGTCTGGGGCCAACGTCCTGACTTTC.

This clone was seen more than once but under ten times. V and J are TRBV28 and TRBJ1-2, with no clear D. Germline values: CDR1 MDHEN, CDR2 SYDVKM. The CDR3 has 13 residues. The V gene lost 2 bases and the J gene lost 2 bases, with 6 bases spanning the gap. DNA for the CDR3: TGTGCCAGCAGTTTAGACACCAACTATGGCTACACCTTC. Its protein is CASSLDTNYGYTF.

CDR3 nucleotide sequence: TGTGCCAGCAAGGGACTAGCGGTCTACAATGAGCAGTTCTTC. Translation: CASKGLAVYNEQFF. V and J are TRBV7-2 and TRBJ2-1; 11 nucleotides agree with TRBD2. Per the germline V gene, CDR1 is SGHTA and CDR2 is FQGNSA. The CDR3 spans 14 residues. V shed 7 bases and J 3 bases; nucleotides not matched to a gene: 2.

This clone was found a few times. This chain joins TRBV28 and TRBJ1-6; D might be TRBD1 (6 bases). Trimming removed 6 bases from V and 6 bases from J, with 15 bases in between. Germline CDR1 is MDHEN and CDR2 is SYDVKM. The CDR3 is made up of 15 amino acids. The CDR3 protein is CASSWTVGSNSPLHF. CDR3 nucleotides: TGTGCCAGCAGCTGGACAGTCGGATCTAATTCACCCCTCCACTTT.

The chain is built from TRBV5-1 and TRBJ2-2; D is possibly TRBD2 (5 bases). In germline, CDR1 is SGHRS, CDR2 YFSETQ. The CDR3 has 15 amino acids. V lost 2 bases, J lost 3 bases, and 11 bases lay in between. The CDR3 reads CASSFGGLDTGELFF. The CDR3, as DNA: TGCGCCAGCAGCTTTGGAGGACTGGACACCGGGGAGCTGTTTTTT. The full variable domain, completed using reference TRBV5-1 and TRBJ2-2, is KAGVTQTPRYLIKTRGQQVTLSCSPISGHRSVSWYQQTPGQGLQFLFEYFSETQRNKGNFPGRFSGRQFSNSRSEMNVSTLELGDSALYLCASSFGGLDTGELFFGEGSRLTVL.

The chain has TRBV7-3 and TRBJ2-1; 7 nucleotides match TRBD2. V was pared by 4 bases and J by 7 bases, with 10 bases of the junction left unmatched. This CDR3 comprises 15 residues. Germline CDR1 and CDR2: SGHTA and FQGTGA. The CDR3 loop reads CASSSSGTAWNEQFF. The CDR3 region has the DNA TGTGCCAGCAGCTCGAGCGGGACCGCCTGGAATGAGCAGTTCTTC.